Detailed here is one T cell receptor (beta chain). The table lists this clone with a few counts. Its cognate antigen has yet to be identified. Per-base quality was not reported, and no clone a single base away is much larger than it. One collaborating source in Seattle enrolled patients while the patients were actively infected and followed the patients over time throughout the course of disease. The collaborating institutions used their own protocols to collect whole blood in K2EDTA tubes. For TCRbeta analysis, collaborators shipped samples as frozen whole blood, isolated PBMCs, or DNA extracted from either of those sample types. Reading the germline V gene (reference sequence) gives CDR1 LNHDA and CDR2 SQIVND. The CDR3 covers 15 residues, taking in both the cysteine and the phenylalanine. Just the 45-base CDR3 DNA is kept, in frame starting at base 1. The germline ends are 12 bases apart after V is trimmed by 7 bases and J by 0 bases.

The record originates from a study of blood T cell repertoires in COVID-19 (TCRdb year 2020). Looking at the study overall: Samples from collaborators originated in the United States, Italy and Spain and spanned both the acute and convalescent phases of COVID-19. The repertoires were released in a freely available public database intended as a resource for research on the immune response to SARS-CoV-2. Subjects who had been exposed to COVID-19, were actively infected with it, or had recovered from it provided the deeply sampled blood TCRbeta repertoires that made up the dataset. HLA class I and class II types, where available, came from metadata supplied by the sample provider rather than from assay-based typing. A de-identified subject ID, COVID-19 status, age in years and sex were almost always included in the sample metadata. The prospective study material was composed of cDNA or gDNA derived from T cells, B-cell-depleted T cells, or PBMCs. The samples were drawn from two sources: the first 160 participants of the ongoing ImmuneRACE study, and fewer than 1,500 subjects contributed by 6 global collaborators. General conclusions and limits of the study: Clinical and demographic metadata were provided uncurated, with the amount varying by source and participant.

TCRbeta CDR3 regions were amplified from genomic DNA by means of the immunoSEQ Assay, a bias-controlled multiplex PCR. In the source study's methods: The number of nucleated cells in each sample was estimated from the amplification of reference gene primers within the assay. To quantify the absolute abundance of each unique TCRbeta CDR3 rearrangement, sequence reads were collapsed and filtered. For each sample, productive Simpson clonality was calculated as the square root of Simpson's diversity index over productive rearrangements. TCRdb's version of the immuneACCESS table is confined to in-frame rearrangements and falls short of the full clone set. An unresolved V gene accounts for under half of the shortfall where checked; the remainder is of unknown origin. V, J and clone size were drawn from that table, and D and trimming were deduced from the DNA. This sample gives about 250,000 clones in total; about nine tenths of them show up just once. Under 8% of the sample is held by the ten biggest clonotypes.

Sample: peripheral blood. The source of this sequence is a woman between 25 and 40 years old with COVID-19, enrolled during active disease. The chain joins TRBV19 to TRBJ1-4; no D gene call is confident. This receptor carries the CDR3 CASTGRSATNEKLFF. The nucleotides read TGTGCCAGTACAGGCAGGTCGGCAACTAATGAAAAACTGTTTTTT.